These 23 T cell receptor beta chains were sequenced from one sample in a study of blood T cell repertoires in COVID-19. Data came from immunoSEQ multiplex PCR; TCRdb stores just in-frame clones and leaves some out. The repertoire has around 230,000 clones, around 89% of them found once; the top ten carry roughly 2.3%. The material sequenced was PBMCs or T cells enriched from blood (not recorded which). The receptors stem from a woman between 40 and 50 years old with acute COVID-19.

This clone was observed a single time. This chain links TRBV11-2 with TRBJ2-5; 7 nucleotides line up with TRBD1. Germline V gives CDR1 SGHAT, CDR2 FQNNGV. This CDR3 is built from 13 residues. The J segment lost 5 bases and the V segment lost 8 bases, leaving 8 bases of the junction unmatched. The CDR3: CASRRQGRETQYF. DNA for the CDR3: TGTGCCAGCCGTCGACAGGGACGGGAGACCCAGTACTTC.

The chain has TRBV4-2 and TRBJ2-3; D is ambiguous. V shed 0 bases and J shed 5 bases, with 3 bases lying between them. Germline CDR1 and CDR2: LGHNA and YNFKEQ. The CDR3 length is 12 residues. For the CDR3, the DNA is TGTGCCAGCAGCCAAGAACTAGATACGCAGTATTTT. Its protein is CASSQELDTQYF.

The genes are TRBV6-2 or TRBV6-3 and TRBJ1-5, with a possible D match to TRBD1 (5 bases). The germline V gene has CDR1 MNHEY and CDR2 SVGEGT. This CDR3 comprises 11 residues. Between the trimmed V and J ends, which lost 2 bases and 11 bases, there was a span of 7 bases. The CDR3 DNA follows: TGTGCCAGCAGTTACGAAGGGGCCCAGCATTTT. This encodes CASSYEGAQHF.

CDR3 amino acids: CASSSRTIQRGETQYF. CDR3 DNA: TGTGCCAGCAGCTCGAGGACTATCCAGAGGGGAGAGACCCAGTACTTC. The chain joins TRBV5-6 to TRBJ2-5; D might be TRBD2 (6 bases). There are 16 residues in the CDR3. V was clipped by 3 bases and J by 4 bases, with 19 bases between them. The germline CDR1 and CDR2 sequences are SGHDT and YYEEEE.

The rearrangement uses TRBV2 and TRBJ2-3, with 11 positions matching TRBD1. J was trimmed by 1 base and V by 7 bases; bases with no gene match: 7. Per the germline V gene, CDR1 is SNHLY and CDR2 is FYNNEI. The CDR3 consists of 16 residues. In DNA, the CDR3 is TGTGCCAGCAAACCGGACAGGGGGCCGGGCACAGATACGCAGTATTTT. Amino acid sequence: CASKPDRGPGTDTQYF. The full variable domain, rest sourced from reference TRBV2 and TRBJ2-3, is EPEVTQTPSHQVTQMGQEVILRCVPISNHLYFYWYRQILGQKVEFLVSFYNNEISEKSEIFDDQFSVERPDGSNFTLKIRSTKLEDSAMYFCASKPDRGPGTDTQYFGPGTRLTVL.

This chain uses TRBV6-5 with TRBJ1-1, with a possible D match to TRBD1 (5 bases). With 6 bases removed from V and 3 bases from J, the gap between germline ends came to 14 bases. The CDR3 spans 14 residues. The germline V gene has CDR1 MNHEY and CDR2 SVGAGI. CDR3 DNA: TGTGCCAGCAGGACTGACAGAGCCCACACTGAAGCTTTCTTT. Amino acids: CASRTDRAHTEAFF.

V gene TRBV19 combines with J gene TRBJ2-4; 9 bases are a match to TRBD2. Per the germline V gene, CDR1 is LNHDA and CDR2 is SQIVND (reference sequence). V gave up 1 base and J gave up 2 bases; unmatched junction bases: 3. The CDR3 covers 16 residues. Here the CDR3 DNA reads TGTGCCAGTAGTATAGCTAGCGGGATCTCCAAAAACATTCAGTACTTC. Translation gives CASSIASGISKNIQYF.

CDR3 DNA: TGCGCCAGCAGCCCCGCCGCGGGGTATGGCTACACCTTC. It codes for CASSPAAGYGYTF. The chain links TRBV5-1 to TRBJ1-2, with D unresolved. CDR1 SGHRS and CDR2 YFSETQ come from the germline V gene. This CDR3 is built from 13 residues. The germline V and J ends were trimmed by 4 bases and 5 bases, with 12 bases remaining between them.

The V and J genes are TRBV15 and TRBJ2-5; no reliable D call. Looked up from germline, CDR1 is LNHNV and CDR2 is YYDKDF (reference sequence). Trimming pared 0 bases from V and 1 base from J, leaving 9 bases between. The CDR3 is made up of 15 amino acids. The CDR3 nucleotides read TGTGCCACCAGCAGAGATCCGAGGTTCCAAGAGACCCAGTACTTC. This codes for CATSRDPRFQETQYF. Filled out from reference TRBV15 and TRBJ2-5, the complete variable domain reads DAMVIQNPRYQVTQFGKPVTLSCSQTLNHNVMYWYQQKSSQAPKLLFHYYDKDFNNEADTPDNFQSRRPNTSFCFLDIRSPGLGDTAMYLCATSRDPRFQETQYFGPGTRLLVL.

Only one count was recorded for this clone. The chain combines TRBV5-5 with TRBJ1-6, with D perhaps TRBD1 (5 bases). V dropped 4 bases and J dropped 8 bases, with 10 bases sitting between them. This CDR3 is built from 13 residues. Germline V gives CDR1 SGHKS, CDR2 YYEKEE (reference sequence). CDR3 sequence (DNA): TGTGCCAGCAGCCTCCCCAGGGATTCACCCCTCCACTTT. Its protein is CASSLPRDSPLHF.

The chain joins TRBV6-5 to TRBJ1-2, with TRBD1 matching over 8 bases. This CDR3 has 14 amino acids. The germline gives CDR1 MNHEY, CDR2 SVGAGI. With V trimmed by 3 bases and J by 7 bases, 7 bases remained unmatched. CDR3 DNA sequence: TGTGCCAGCAGTTATCAGGGGGCGCCTTCTGGCTACACCTTC. Translating gives CASSYQGAPSGYTF.

The genes are TRBV20-1 and TRBJ1-2; a possible D gene is TRBD1 (5 bases). The CDR3 spans 11 residues. Per the germline V gene, CDR1 is DFQATT and CDR2 is SNEGSKA (reference sequence). Trimming shortened V by 3 bases and J by 7 bases, and 9 bases separated the two germline ends. The CDR3 is CSASRGPGYTF. The CDR3 nucleotides read TGCAGTGCTAGTAGGGGTCCTGGCTACACCTTC.

The chain is built from TRBV5-1 and TRBJ1-2, with TRBD1 matching 8 bases. This CDR3 is built from 15 residues. V shed 0 bases, J shed 6 bases, and the junction held 7 bases outside the gene matches. Germline V lookup: CDR1 SGHRS, CDR2 YFSETQ. CDR3 protein: CASSLELDRVDGYTF. Here the CDR3 DNA reads TGCGCCAGCAGCTTGGAGCTGGACAGGGTAGATGGCTACACCTTC. The entire variable domain, with the rest obtained from reference TRBV5-1 and TRBJ1-2, is as follows: KAGVTQTPRYLIKTRGQQVTLSCSPISGHRSVSWYQQTPGQGLQFLFEYFSETQRNKGNFPGRFSGRQFSNSRSEMNVSTLELGDSALYLCASSLELDRVDGYTFGSGTRLTVV.

The chain has TRBV19 and TRBJ1-2; D unresolved. Trimming took 10 bases from V and 5 from J, leaving 17 bases between them. Germline V CDR1 and CDR2: LNHDA, SQIVND (reference sequence). CDR3 length: 13 residues. The CDR3 protein is CAIQPRGEYGYTF. CDR3 nucleotides: TGTGCCATCCAACCTCGGGGTGAATATGGCTACACCTTC.

In its sample, this clone was seen once. J is TRBJ2-1 and V is TRBV6-2 or TRBV6-3; 7 bases fit TRBD1. The CDR3 runs 17 residues. Germline CDR1 is MNHEY and CDR2 is SVGEGT. V lost 2 bases to trimming and J lost 4 bases; unmatched junction nucleotides: 11. The CDR3 protein is CASSYATTGFHYNEQFF. In DNA, the CDR3 is TGTGCCAGCAGTTACGCCACGACAGGGTTCCATTACAATGAGCAGTTCTTC.

This sequence joins TRBV24-1 and TRBJ2-7, with 11 bases matching TRBD1. J was trimmed by 1 base and V by 3 bases; bases with no gene match: 10. Germline V CDR1 and CDR2: KGHDR, SFDVKD. There are 18 residues in the CDR3. CDR3 in amino acids: CATSDDGTGGLRSYEQYV. The CDR3 bases are TGTGCCACCAGTGATGATGGGACAGGGGGGTTACGGTCCTACGAGCAGTACGTC.

The chain couples TRBV18 to TRBJ1-2, with D possibly being TRBD1 (6 bases). CDR3 size: 13 residues. V was clipped by 3 bases and J by 6 bases, with 11 bases between them. Germline lookup yields CDR1 KGHSH and CDR2 LQKENI. CDR3 in DNA: TGTGCCAGCTCACCGTACAGGGCCAATGGCTACACCTTC. Protein sequence: CASSPYRANGYTF.

This clone was counted a single time. The chain joins TRBV7-6 to TRBJ2-2, with D maybe TRBD1 (6 bases). The CDR3 is made up of 16 amino acids. CDR1 SGHVS and CDR2 FNYEAQ come from the germline V gene. Trimming removed 5 bases at V and 0 bases at J, with 13 bases between. The CDR3 region is CASSPLRQANTGELFF. The DNA of the CDR3 is TGTGCCAGCAGCCCGTTAAGACAGGCGAACACCGGGGAGCTGTTTTTT.

The chain has TRBV2 and TRBJ2-2, with D unresolved. The CDR3 extends over 14 amino acids. Trimming left V 5 bases short and J 3 bases short, with 10 bases between. The V gene's germline CDR1 is SNHLY and CDR2 FYNNEI. The CDR3 coding sequence is TGTGCCAGCAGTCTTTCTAGTTACACCGGGGAGCTGTTTTTT. Protein: CASSLSSYTGELFF.

Written as DNA, the CDR3 is TGCGCCAGCAGCCAAGATAGCCTAGGTAAAAATGAGCAGTTCTTC. Amino acid sequence: CASSQDSLGKNEQFF. V and J are TRBV4-3 and TRBJ2-1; D is unclear. Trimming removed 0 bases from V and 7 bases from J, with 13 bases in between. The CDR3 consists of 15 residues. The V gene's germline CDR1 is LGHNA and CDR2 YSLEER.

This clone is a singleton in its sample. The genes are TRBV6-2 or TRBV6-3 and TRBJ2-7; no reliable D call. Trimming took 6 bases from V and 5 from J, leaving 5 bases between them. This CDR3 has 10 residues. Per germline, CDR1 MNHEY and CDR2 SVGEGT. CDR3 in DNA: TGTGCCAGCAGCCTCGACGAGCAGTACGTC. It codes for CASSLDEQYV.

This rearrangement joins TRBV23-1 to TRBJ2-7; the D gene is possibly TRBD2 (6 bases). TRBV23-1 is placed among ORFs of uncertain function. The CDR3 length is 15 residues. V lost 8 bases and J lost 2, with 19 bases in between. The CDR3 loop reads CASWNGGRRPYEQYV. In nucleotides, the CDR3 is TGCGCCAGCTGGAATGGGGGGAGACGGCCCTACGAGCAGTACGTC.

The rearrangement links TRBV30 to TRBJ1-2; 7 nucleotides align to TRBD1. Germline assignment: CDR1 GTSNPN and CDR2 SVGIG (reference sequence). The ends lost 2 bases at V and 2 bases at J; junction bases unmatched: 8. The CDR3 is 15 amino acids. CDR3: CAWSLMTGTNYGYTF. CDR3 nucleotide sequence: TGTGCCTGGAGTCTTATGACAGGGACAAACTATGGCTACACCTTC.